The 21 T cell receptor beta chains presented below share a single source sample, sequenced in a study of control samples from healthy donors and cancer patients. Generated by immunoSEQ multiplex PCR, the TCRdb table keeps only in-frame clones and is missing some. The sample lists 150,000 to 200,000 clones, 80% to 90% occurring once. Specimen: blood. The receptors were sampled from a man aged 25-40 years in good health.

Regarding this clone: Other DNA variants within this sample encode the same CDR3. The chain uses TRBV18 and TRBJ2-6, with D uncertain. The germline V gene encodes CDR1 KGHSH and CDR2 LQKENI. CDR3 length: 15 residues. The V gene lost 5 bases and the J gene lost 0 bases, with 8 bases spanning the gap. CDR3 DNA: TGTGCCAGCTCAATGGACCCCTCTGGGGCCAACGTCCTGACTTTC. It yields the protein CASSMDPSGANVLTF. Full variable domain (missing parts from reference TRBV18 and TRBJ2-6): NAGVMQNPRHLVRRRGQEARLRCSPMKGHSHVYWYRQLPEEGLKFMVYLQKENIIDESGMPKERFSAEFPKEGPSILRIQQVVRGDSAAYFCASSMDPSGANVLTFGAGSRLTVL.

J is TRBJ2-7 and V is TRBV6-5; TRBD1 or TRBD2 may be the D gene (5 bases each). V was cut by 2 bases and J by 2 bases, with 10 bases left in between. Germline assignment: CDR1 MNHEY and CDR2 SVGAGI. This CDR3 is built from 14 residues. CDR3 region: CASSYNRGAYEQYF. The CDR3 DNA is TGTGCCAGCAGTTACAATAGGGGAGCCTACGAGCAGTACTTC.

The chain links TRBV27 to TRBJ1-1; TRBD1 matches 8 bases. In germline, CDR1 is MNHEY, CDR2 SMNVEV (reference sequence). This CDR3 contains 15 residues. The ends lost 6 bases at V and 4 bases at J; junction bases unmatched: 10. CDR3 region: CASRGQGLSGTEAFF. CDR3 coding DNA: TGTGCCAGCAGAGGACAGGGACTCTCGGGCACTGAAGCTTTCTTT.

The rearrangement uses TRBV15 and TRBJ2-1; tentative D call: TRBD2 (5 bases). Trimming left V 1 base short and J 0 bases short, with 16 bases between. Germline V lookup: CDR1 LNHNV, CDR2 YYDKDF (reference sequence). The CDR3 runs to 18 residues. This CDR3 reads CATSRAAGRSSSYNEQFF. The DNA of the CDR3 is TGTGCCACCAGCAGAGCAGCTGGGAGATCGAGCTCCTACAATGAGCAGTTCTTC.

The chain has TRBV7-9 and TRBJ1-6, with 9 bases aligning to TRBD1. CDR1 and CDR2 from the germline V gene are SEHNR and FQNEAQ (reference sequence). The CDR3 is made up of 14 amino acids. The V gene end was trimmed by 3 bases and the J gene end by 8 bases; junction bases not matched to a gene: 2. Here the CDR3 DNA reads TGTGCCAGCAGCTTGGGACAGGGCGATTCACCCCTCCACTTT. Translation gives CASSLGQGDSPLHF.

This rearrangement joins TRBV18 to TRBJ1-2; 7 bases line up with TRBD1. This CDR3 spans 15 amino acids. From germline, CDR1 is KGHSH and CDR2 LQKENI. Trimming at V came to 3 bases and at J to 2 bases, leaving 6 bases not matched to a gene. In DNA, the CDR3 is TGTGCCAGCTCACCTAATCAGGGGGACAACTATGGCTACACCTTC. This sequence encodes CASSPNQGDNYGYTF.

V usage is TRBV28 and J usage is TRBJ2-5; 8 positions match TRBD2. The CDR3 is 14 amino acids. Germline assignment: CDR1 MDHEN and CDR2 SYDVKM. J gave up 5 bases and V 7 bases, and 9 bases lay outside the gene matches. CDR3: CASNSGGRKETQYF. CDR3 DNA sequence: TGTGCCAGCAACTCGGGCGGGAGGAAGGAGACCCAGTACTTC.

The V call is TRBV11-2, the J call TRBJ2-1, with D possibly matching TRBD2 (5 bases). Trimming removed 5 bases from V and 0 bases from J, with 17 bases in between. Germline-derived CDR1 and CDR2 are SGHAT and FQNNGV. The CDR3 loop spans 17 amino acids. The CDR3 region has the DNA TGTGCCAGCAGCGAAATCTTTGCGGGTAGCTCCTACAATGAGCAGTTCTTC. This gives the protein CASSEIFAGSSYNEQFF.

V gene TRBV7-6 combines with J gene TRBJ2-4; possibly TRBD1 for D (6 bases). Trimming pared 1 base from V and 10 bases from J, leaving 14 bases between. The CDR3 runs 14 residues. In germline, CDR1 is SGHVS, CDR2 FNYEAQ. CDR3 residues: CASSLGQGSRIQYF. The CDR3 DNA reads TGTGCCAGCAGCTTAGGTCAGGGGTCTCGGATTCAGTACTTC. Filled out from reference TRBV7-6 and TRBJ2-4, the complete variable domain reads GAGVSQSPRYKVTKRGQDVALRCDPISGHVSLYWYRQALGQGPEFLTYFNYEAQQDKSGLPNDRFSAERPEGSISTLTIQRTEQRDSAMYRCASSLGQGSRIQYFGAGTRLSVL.

J is TRBJ1-3 and V is TRBV19, with a weak D call TRBD1 (6 bases). The CDR3 has 14 residues. V was trimmed by 4 bases and J by 0 bases, leaving 7 bases between them. Germline CDR1 reads LNHDA; CDR2 reads SQIVND (reference sequence). CDR3 in DNA: TGTGCCAGTAGTAGGGGGGCCTCTGGAAACACCATATATTTT. Its translation: CASSRGASGNTIYF.

The chain employs TRBV5-4 and TRBJ2-7; 10 nucleotides match TRBD1. The V gene end was trimmed by 4 bases and the J gene end by 2 bases; junction bases not matched to a gene: 3. The CDR3 sequence is 14 residues long. The germline gives CDR1 SGHNT, CDR2 YYREEE (reference sequence). The CDR3 sequence: CASSSGQGAYEQYF. CDR3 coding DNA: TGTGCCAGCAGCAGTGGACAGGGGGCCTACGAGCAGTACTTC. Full variable domain (outside the CDR3, taken from reference TRBV5-4 and TRBJ2-7): ETGVTQSPTHLIKTRGQQVTLRCSSQSGHNTVSWYQQALGQGPQFIFQYYREEENGRGNFPPRFSGLQFPNYSSELNVNALELDDSALYLCASSSGQGAYEQYFGPGTRLTVT.

This clone has more than one count but fewer than ten. The DNA for the CDR3 is TGTGCCAGCTCACCTGAGACAGGGAGAGGCACTGAAGCTTTCTTT. This encodes CASSPETGRGTEAFF. The rearrangement uses TRBV18 and TRBJ1-1, with TRBD1 identical over 7 bases. The CDR3 has 15 residues. Germline V lookup: CDR1 KGHSH, CDR2 LQKENI. The ends lost 3 bases at V and 4 bases at J; junction bases unmatched: 8. Variable domain in full (rest from reference TRBV18 and TRBJ1-1): NAGVMQNPRHLVRRRGQEARLRCSPMKGHSHVYWYRQLPEEGLKFMVYLQKENIIDESGMPKERFSAEFPKEGPSILRIQQVVRGDSAAYFCASSPETGRGTEAFFGQGTRLTVV.

This clone was observed many times. V gene TRBV6-5 combines with J gene TRBJ2-5, with TRBD2 matching 9 bases. Germline assignment: CDR1 MNHEY and CDR2 SVGAGI. This CDR3 region has 13 residues. V was clipped by 6 bases and J by 5 bases; unmatched bases: 4. The CDR3 protein is CASRAGGRETQYF. DNA of the CDR3: TGTGCCAGCAGAGCGGGAGGTCGGGAGACCCAGTACTTC.

J is TRBJ1-4 and V is TRBV7-8, with a tentative D call TRBD1 (5 bases). CDR3 size: 14 residues. Trimming removed 3 bases from V and 7 bases from J, with 12 bases in between. Germline CDR1 SGHVS, CDR2 FQNEAQ. CDR3 DNA sequence: TGTGCCAGCAGCTTTACCGGACAACGTGAAAAACTGTTTTTT. It codes for CASSFTGQREKLFF.

The CDR3 DNA reads as TGTGCCAGCAGCCCCGGCCTTTCCGAGCAGTACTTC. It codes for CASSPGLSEQYF. The chain is built from TRBV11-2 and TRBJ2-7; unclear D gene. V dropped 5 bases and J dropped 6 bases, with 11 bases sitting between them. Germline-derived CDR1 and CDR2 are SGHAT and FQNNGV. The CDR3 loop spans 12 amino acids.

This clone has a single count. The chain uses TRBV14 and TRBJ2-7; 7 nucleotides align to TRBD2. V was pared by 4 bases and J by 8 bases, with 14 bases of the junction left unmatched. The CDR3 runs to 15 residues. Germline CDR1 reads SGHDN; CDR2 reads FVKESK. CDR3 coding DNA: TGTGCCAGCAGCCCCTTCCCGAGCGGGGTCGTAAAGCAGTACTTC. Its translation is CASSPFPSGVVKQYF. Filled out from reference TRBV14 and TRBJ2-7, the complete variable domain reads EAGVTQFPSHSVIEKGQTVTLRCDPISGHDNLYWYRRVMGKEIKFLLHFVKESKQDESGMPNNRFLAERTGGTYSTLKVQPAELEDSGVYFCASSPFPSGVVKQYFGPGTRLTVT.

The chain joins TRBV28 to TRBJ1-2; no firm D call. CDR3 length: 14 residues. Germline V gives CDR1 MDHEN, CDR2 SYDVKM. V shed 2 bases and J shed 7 bases, with 14 bases lying between them. The CDR3 bases are TGTGCCAGCAGTTTAACGGTACTGGGAGTTGGCTACACCTTC. Amino acid sequence: CASSLTVLGVGYTF.

The chain combines TRBV25-1 with TRBJ1-5; D is undetermined. V lost 4 bases, J lost 6 bases, and 7 bases lay in between. The CDR3 contains 12 residues. CDR1 and CDR2 from the germline V gene are MGHDK and SYGVNS. CDR3 region: CASSVGGQPQHF. The CDR3 DNA sequence: TGTGCCAGCAGTGTAGGAGGTCAGCCCCAGCATTTT. Using reference TRBV25-1 and TRBJ1-5 for the parts outside the CDR3, the full variable domain is EADIYQTPRYLVIGTGKKITLECSQTMGHDKMYWYQQDPGMELHLIHYSYGVNSTEKGDLSSESTVSRIRTEHFPLTLESARPSHTSQYLCASSVGGQPQHFGDGTRLSIL.

CDR3 sequence (DNA): TGTGCCAGCAGCGTAGCGCCGACTCTGACCGGGGAGCTGTTTTTT. This translates into CASSVAPTLTGELFF. The rearrangement uses TRBV9 and TRBJ2-2; D unresolved. Deletions cut 0 bases from V and 5 bases from J, with 11 bases between. From germline, CDR1 is SGDLS and CDR2 YYNGEE. This CDR3 is 15 amino acids long.

The chain employs TRBV5-4 and TRBJ2-2; D not certain. Germline-derived CDR1 and CDR2 are SGHNT and YYREEE (reference sequence). Trimming removed 2 bases from V and 0 bases from J, with 11 bases in between. The CDR3 has 16 residues. The CDR3 region is CASSFPTSSNTGELFF. The CDR3 DNA sequence: TGTGCCAGCAGCTTTCCGACAAGCTCGAACACCGGGGAGCTGTTTTTT.

The rearrangement uses TRBV7-9 and TRBJ1-1; D unclear. Trimming cost V 1 base and J 10 bases, with 10 bases left between them. Germline V lookup: CDR1 SEHNR, CDR2 FQNEAQ (reference sequence). This CDR3 comprises 12 residues. DNA of the CDR3: TGTGCCAGCAGCTTAGAGGGAGGACGAGCTTTCTTT. As protein: CASSLEGGRAFF.